This is a list of T cell receptor beta chains from one sample in a study of T cells in Graves' hyperthyroidism and ophthalmopathy. TCRdb independently ran MiXCR on the multiplex PCR reads; one entry per CDR3 protein. The repertoire consists of around 620,000 distinct CDR3 sequences, with approximately 15% occurring once and the leading ten covering over 6%. The sequenced sample consisted of blood. The receptors were sampled from a woman younger than 30 with Graves' ophthalmopathy. Each CDR3 is given with its conserved first and last residue. Each record gives: clone size, D gene, V gene, J gene, CDR3 protein, CDR3 DNA. The D gene is left open where the match is weak. The size of a clone is reported for some rows only, either as once, few or many, or as a class for expanded clones.

>-|TRBD2|TRBV7-8|TRBJ2-7
CASSFELAGGGYEQYF
TGTGCCAGCAGCTTCGAACTAGCGGGAGGGGGCTACGAGCAGTACTTC
>few|-|TRBV19|TRBJ1-2
CASSIGRSGGSGYTF
TGTGCCAGTAGTATCGGTCGGTCGGGAGGAAGTGGCTACACCTTC
>few|TRBD2|TRBV7-9|TRBJ2-7
CASSWGGGAYEQYF
TGTGCCAGCAGCTGGGGGGGAGGAGCCTACGAGCAGTACTTC
>-|TRBD2|TRBV6-2/TRBV6-3|TRBJ2-3
CASSYSILAGITDTQYF
TGTGCCAGCAGTTACTCTATACTAGCGGGTATCACAGATACGCAGTATTTT
>many|-|TRBV20-1|TRBJ1-5
CSARRRLSNQPQHF
TGCAGTGCTAGACGCCGGCTAAGCAATCAGCCCCAGCATTTT
>-|-|TRBV6-1|TRBJ2-5
CASSSQTSYRDLQETQYF
TGTGCCAGCAGTTCTCAAACATCTTACCGGGACCTCCAAGAGACCCAGTACTTC
>many|TRBD2|TRBV20-1|TRBJ2-7
CSASSGGGYEQYF
TGCAGTGCTAGCTCCGGGGGGGGATACGAGCAGTACTTC
>-|-|TRBV4-3|TRBJ1-6
CASSHVLGRELSPLHF
TGCGCCAGCAGCCACGTACTGGGCAGGGAGTTATCACCCCTCCACTTT
>many|-|TRBV2|TRBJ2-1
CASSVGTPYNEQFF
TGTGCCAGCAGTGTTGGGACTCCCTACAATGAGCAGTTCTTC
>-|TRBD2|TRBV7-9|TRBJ2-1
CASSRPAGGRKVF
TGTGCCAGCAGCCGCCCCGCGGGGGGGCGGAAGGTCTTC
>-|TRBD1|TRBV27|TRBJ2-7
CASRGTGEIEQYF
TGTGCCAGCAGGGGGACAGGGGAGATCGAGCAGTACTTC
>many|-|TRBV7-9|TRBJ1-2
CASSFGRGFGYTF
TGTGCCAGCAGTTTTGGCCGGGGCTTTGGCTACACCTTC
>many|TRBD2|TRBV28|TRBJ2-1
CASSYTGGRAYNEQFF
TGTGCCAGCAGTTACACGGGCGGGAGGGCCTACAATGAGCAGTTCTTC
>many|TRBD1|TRBV27|TRBJ2-3
CASSLDTGGRDTQYF
TGTGCCAGCAGTTTAGATACAGGGGGCAGGGATACGCAGTATTTT
>few|-|TRBV9|TRBJ2-1
CASSVTRDNEQFF
TGTGCCAGCAGCGTCACTAGGGACAATGAGCAGTTCTTC
>few|-|TRBV27|TRBJ2-1
CASSFGTNEQFF
TGTGCCAGCAGTTTCGGGACTAATGAGCAGTTCTTC
>-|-|TRBV27|TRBJ1-2
CASSPCRAPPNYGYTF
TGTGCCAGCAGTCCCTGCAGGGCCCCACCTAACTATGGCTACACCTTC
>few|-|TRBV5-4|TRBJ1-1
CASTTTLNTEAFF
TGTGCCAGCACCACAACACTGAACACTGAAGCTTTCTTT
>many|-|TRBV2|TRBJ1-5
CASSDSGGQPQHF
TGTGCCAGCAGTGATTCGGGAGGGCAGCCCCAGCATTTT